Reported below is one TCR beta chain. Then a second PCR, running roughly 7 to 11 cycles, was carried out with a sample-barcoded 5' primer and a J-beta primer mix. One entry per CDR3 protein results from TCRdb running MiXCR on the 5' RACE reads. The table records hundreds of thousands of distinct CDR3 sequences, roughly 25% of them present only once. The data belong to a study of blood T cells in healthy people across ages. V was trimmed by 4 bases and J by 5 bases, leaving 11 bases between them. The CDR3 has 13 amino acids. These data were likewise used in another study, on T cells of mothers and their children.

Sequencing used blood. This TCR was recovered from a boy younger than 18 in good health. The V and J genes are TRBV12-3 or TRBV12-4 and TRBJ2-5; perhaps TRBD2 as D (6 bases). The CDR3 protein is CASSYSGRETQYF. CDR3 coding DNA: TGTGCCAGCAGTTACTCGGGGAGGGAGACCCAGTACTTC.